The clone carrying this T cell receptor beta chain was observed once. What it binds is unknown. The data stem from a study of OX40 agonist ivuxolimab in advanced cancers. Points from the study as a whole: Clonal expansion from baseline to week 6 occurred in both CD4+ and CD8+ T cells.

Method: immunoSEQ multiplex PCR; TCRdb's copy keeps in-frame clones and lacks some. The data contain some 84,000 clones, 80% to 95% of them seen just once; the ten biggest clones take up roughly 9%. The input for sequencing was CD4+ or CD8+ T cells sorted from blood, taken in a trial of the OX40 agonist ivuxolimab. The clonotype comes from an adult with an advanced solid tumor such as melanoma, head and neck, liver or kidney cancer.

The CDR3 coding sequence is TGTGCCAGCAGCTTAGCTAGGGTTGTCGCGGCTTTCTTT. It encodes CASSLARVVAAFF. The chain combines TRBV11-2 with TRBJ1-1, with D uncertain. This CDR3 comprises 13 residues. Germline-derived CDR1 and CDR2 are SGHAT and FQNNGV. The V gene lost 1 base and the J gene lost 11 bases, with 14 bases spanning the gap. Variable domain in full (rest from reference TRBV11-2 and TRBJ1-1): EAGVAQSPRYKIIEKRQSVAFWCNPISGHATLYWYQQILGQGPKLLIQFQNNGVVDDSQLPKDRFSAERLKGVDSTLKIQPAKLEDSAVYLCASSLARVVAAFFGQGTRLTVV.